This section outlines one TCR beta chain sequence together with its context. Germline CDR1 MNHEY, CDR2 SMNVEV (reference sequence). The trim removed 4 bases at V and 7 bases at J, leaving 14 bases unmatched. CDR3 length: 16 amino acids. Donors of Cohort 3 who recovered were those that had two negative PCRs, clearance, or symptom resolution. This specimen comes from a study of blood T cell repertoires in COVID-19. Study in general: Acute-phase and convalescent COVID-19 samples originated in the United States, Italy and Spain. The cDNA or gDNA used as material had been derived from T cells, B-cell-depleted T cells, or PBMCs.

Produced via immunoSEQ multiplex PCR; TCRdb's table is partial and in-frame only. The table shows a few hundred thousand clones, with around 85% occurring only once. The specimen was PBMCs or T cells enriched from blood (not recorded which). The clonotype was recovered from a man aged 25 to 40 who had recovered from COVID-19. This sequence joins TRBV27 and TRBJ1-1; TRBD1 aligns across 8 bases. CDR3 residues: CASSSLQGAGPNEAFF. In DNA, the CDR3 is TGTGCCAGCAGTTCCCTCCAGGGGGCTGGCCCTAATGAAGCTTTCTTT.